This T cell receptor beta chain was found in a study of blood T cell repertoires in COVID-19 (dated by TCRdb to 2018 to 2021). The study in broad terms: Samples from collaborators originated in the United States, Italy and Spain and spanned both the acute and convalescent phases of COVID-19. Where HLA class I and class II types were available, the types were taken from metadata supplied by the sample provider, not from assay-based typing. The repertoires were released in a freely available public database meant as a resource for research on the immune response to SARS-CoV-2. Samples came from the ongoing ImmuneRACE study (first 160 participants) plus 1,254 subjects from 6 global collaborators. Subjects who had been exposed to COVID-19, were actively infected with it, or had recovered from it provided the deeply sampled blood TCRbeta repertoires that made up the dataset. The material from the prospective study consisted of cDNA or gDNA derived from T cells, B-cell-depleted T cells, or PBMCs. The sample metadata nearly always contained a de-identified subject ID, COVID-19 status, age in years and sex.

Each collaborating institution followed its own protocols to collect whole blood in K2EDTA tubes. Collaborator samples were shipped for TCRbeta analysis as frozen whole blood, isolated PBMCs, or DNA extracted from either sample type. About this clone: No cognate antigen has been identified for it. Base qualities are not provided; no much larger clone lies one nucleotide away.

The germline V gene provides CDR1 SGHVS and CDR2 FNYEAQ. From the cysteine through the phenylalanine, the CDR3 covers 17 amino acids. Left in the record is the CDR3 DNA by itself, 51 bases read in frame from the first base. V and J are truncated by 1 base and 3 bases respectively, leaving an intervening sequence of 19 bases. General conclusions and limits of the study: The amount of clinical and demographic metadata varied by source and participant and was provided uncurated.

TCRbeta CDR3 regions were amplified from genomic DNA using the immunoSEQ Assay, a bias-controlled multiplex PCR. On the authors' methods: The number of nucleated cells in each sample was estimated from the amplification of reference gene primers within the assay. Sequence reads were collapsed and filtered to measure the absolute abundance of every unique TCRbeta CDR3 rearrangement. For each sample, productive Simpson clonality was calculated by taking the square root of Simpson's diversity index across productive rearrangements. The table was pulled from immuneACCESS by TCRdb, which kept in-frame rearrangements only. Such tables lose some clones; where checked, under half of the loss comes from unresolved V genes, and the rest has no known cause. The V and J calls and the clone size are those of that table, but D and trimming were determined from the DNA. This sample is represented by 85,000 to 100,000 clones; roughly 72% of them were singletons. Under 30% of the sample goes to the ten largest clones.

The sequence came from a woman in her sixties or seventies in a cohort sampled during active or convalescent COVID-19. The sequence joins TRBV7-6 to TRBJ2-7; TRBD1 is a weak D gene call, 8 bases matching. The source material was peripheral blood. The CDR3 region reads CASSLVPGGQGIYEQYF. The sequenced DNA is TGTGCCAGCAGCTTAGTACCGGGAGGACAGGGTATCTACGAGCAGTACTTC.